Below, one T cell receptor (beta chain) is given with its context. The sample comes from a study of immune cell composition in non-small cell lung cancer. Profiled with immunoSEQ multiplex PCR; TCRdb holds only in-frame clones, not every one. The sample holds 3,500 to 5,000 clones; roughly 70% are singletons and the top ten take about 9%. Normal lung was sampled as far from the tumour as possible, at least 3 cm. This receptor was taken from a human donor with non-small cell lung cancer. Sequences were obtained from non-adjacent lung tissue.

The CDR3 sequence is CASSYGDNYGYTF. Here the CDR3 DNA reads TGTGCCAGCAGTTACGGGGATAACTATGGCTACACCTTC. This sequence joins TRBV6-5 and TRBJ1-2; unclear D gene. Germline CDR1 reads MNHEY; CDR2 reads SVGAGI. The CDR3 loop spans 13 amino acids. The V gene lost 2 bases and the J gene lost 1 base, with 5 bases spanning the gap.